This T cell receptor beta chain was observed in a study of T cell responses to AZD1222 COVID-19 vaccine. Regarding the study as a whole: Distributed over spike, vaccine-associated CD4 TCRs predominated at 160-218 and 743-854. Of spike-specific TCRs, nearly half reportedly target regions left unmutated in variants.

To note about this clone: Antigen: not known.

Some clones are missing from TCRdb's copy, which holds only in-frame ones; the method was immunoSEQ multiplex PCR. Of 100,000 or so clones listed, around nine tenths were seen once; the top ten hold roughly 15%. Trimming took 0 bases from V and 3 from J, leaving 8 bases between them. Germline-derived CDR1 and CDR2 are KGHSH and LQKENI. The CDR3 totals 14 residues. The genes are TRBV18 and TRBJ2-5; possible D gene TRBD2, 6 bases. The material sequenced was peripheral blood, taken on day 0 of AZD1222 vaccination. The receptor's source is an adult in good health. The CDR3 loop reads CASSPPTSEETQYF. CDR3 bases: TGTGCCAGCTCACCACCGACTAGTGAAGAGACCCAGTACTTC.